This is a list of T cell receptor beta chains from one sample in a study of regulatory T cells in long-lasting Graves disease. TCRdb redid the calling of the multiplex PCR reads with MiXCR, one entry per CDR3 protein. The sample consists of 620,000 or so distinct CDR3 sequences, under 20% of them appearing once. These data were also reused for a study on T cells in Graves' hyperthyroidism and ophthalmopathy.

The material was peripheral blood mononuclear cells (PBMCs), obtained at new diagnosis, from a patient treated with antithyroid drugs. These receptors were collected from a woman in her 30s with Graves disease. The CDR3 runs from the conserved cysteine through the conserved F or W. Each record gives: CDR3 DNA, CDR3 protein, CDR3 length, V gene, J gene, clone size, D gene. A D gene is named only where the DNA matches it firmly. Clone size is stated in some rows and not others, as once, few, many or a class when expanded.

DNA: TGTGCCAGCCGTACCTACGGGGATGAGCAGTTCTTC
CDR3: CASRTYGDEQFF
length: 12
V: TRBV2
J: TRBJ2-1
size: NA
D: NA

DNA: TGCGCCAGCAGCTCCACTAGCGGGAGATACGATGAGCAGTTCTTC
CDR3: CASSSTSGRYDEQFF
length: 15
V: TRBV3-1
J: TRBJ2-1
size: NA
D: TRBD2

DNA: TGTGCCAGTGACACAGGGATCGACGGTGGGCCCCAGCATTTT
CDR3: CASDTGIDGGPQHF
length: 14
V: TRBV19
J: TRBJ1-5
size: NA
D: NA

DNA: TGCGCCAGCAGCTTGGAACTAGCGGGCCGCACAGATACGCAGTATTTT
CDR3: CASSLELAGRTDTQYF
length: 16
V: TRBV5-1
J: TRBJ2-3
size: few
D: TRBD2

DNA: TGTGCCACCAGCAGCCGGGACATCAAAAAACTGTTTTTT
CDR3: CATSSRDIKKLFF
length: 13
V: TRBV15
J: TRBJ1-4
size: NA
D: NA

DNA: TGTGCCAGCAGTGGACTAGCGGATAAACGCTACACAGATACGCAGTATTTT
CDR3: CASSGLADKRYTDTQYF
length: 17
V: TRBV25-1
J: TRBJ2-3
size: NA
D: TRBD2

DNA: TGTGCCAGCAGTGTGTTAGCCTACAATGAGCAGTTCTTC
CDR3: CASSVLAYNEQFF
length: 13
V: TRBV25-1
J: TRBJ2-1
size: NA
D: NA

DNA: TGTGCCAGCAGAAATCAAGCGGGAGAGTTCTACGAGCAGTACTTC
CDR3: CASRNQAGEFYEQYF
length: 15
V: TRBV6-2/TRBV6-3
J: TRBJ2-7
size: many
D: TRBD2

DNA: TGTGCCAGCAGCTTCCTACCAGGCGACCGCGGCTACACCTTC
CDR3: CASSFLPGDRGYTF
length: 14
V: TRBV11-2
J: TRBJ1-2
size: NA
D: NA

DNA: TGTGCCAGCAGGGCCCCAGGGAAAGGTGAGCAGTTCTTC
CDR3: CASRAPGKGEQFF
length: 13
V: TRBV6-2/TRBV6-3
J: TRBJ2-1
size: NA
D: NA

DNA: TGTGCCAGCAGCCATAGAGGGAAGGCGAACACTGAAGCTTTCTTT
CDR3: CASSHRGKANTEAFF
length: 15
V: TRBV27
J: TRBJ1-1
size: many
D: NA

DNA: TGTGGCTCCGGAGGCGGCGGCGATACGCAGTATTTT
CDR3: CGSGGGGDTQYF
length: 12
V: TRBV7-9
J: TRBJ2-3
size: many
D: NA

DNA: TGTGCCAGCGAAGGGGCGTGGTTGCAGCAGCATTTT
CDR3: CASEGAWLQQHF
length: 12
V: TRBV6-1
J: TRBJ1-5
size: NA
D: NA

DNA: TGTGCCAGCAGTTTAGAGAGGTTCACCGGGGAGCTGTTTTTT
CDR3: CASSLERFTGELFF
length: 14
V: TRBV12-3/TRBV12-4
J: TRBJ2-2
size: many
D: NA

DNA: TGTGCCATCAGTGGTAACCCGGGACAGGGGACCTACGAGCAGTACTTC
CDR3: CAISGNPGQGTYEQYF
length: 16
V: TRBV10-3
J: TRBJ2-7
size: NA
D: TRBD1

DNA: TGTGCCAGCTCACCACGACAGAGTTTAGCCACTGAAGCTTTCTTT
CDR3: CASSPRQSLATEAFF
length: 15
V: TRBV18
J: TRBJ1-1
size: few
D: NA

DNA: TGTGCCAGCAGTTTAATCAGCTCCTACAATGAGCAGTTCTTC
CDR3: CASSLISSYNEQFF
length: 14
V: TRBV27
J: TRBJ2-1
size: many
D: NA

DNA: TGCGCCAGCAGCCAAGCGGGACCCCTGGGGGCCGGGGAGCTGTTTTTT
CDR3: CASSQAGPLGAGELFF
length: 16
V: TRBV4-1
J: TRBJ2-2
size: NA
D: NA

DNA: TGTGCCAGCAGTTCTAAGGGCCCTAGCAATCAGCCCCAGCATTTT
CDR3: CASSSKGPSNQPQHF
length: 15
V: TRBV28
J: TRBJ1-5
size: many
D: NA

DNA: TGTGCCAGTTCGTCCGGGACAGGGATGTACTACGAGCAGTACTTC
CDR3: CASSSGTGMYYEQYF
length: 15
V: TRBV2
J: TRBJ2-7
size: many
D: TRBD1

DNA: TGTGCCAGCAGTTTTGGAGGCTTGGGTGAGCAGTTCTTC
CDR3: CASSFGGLGEQFF
length: 13
V: TRBV27
J: TRBJ2-1
size: NA
D: NA

DNA: TGTGCCTGGAGTGTTCAGGGGGCCATTACCTATGGCTACACCTTC
CDR3: CAWSVQGAITYGYTF
length: 15
V: TRBV30
J: TRBJ1-2
size: many
D: TRBD1

DNA: TGTGCCAGCAGCCCGGCCACCGGGACGGGATTAAACATTCAGTACTTC
CDR3: CASSPATGTGLNIQYF
length: 16
V: TRBV3-1
J: TRBJ2-4
size: NA
D: NA

DNA: TGTGCCAGCACACTTAAGCCGGCGAACACTGAAGCTTTCTTT
CDR3: CASTLKPANTEAFF
length: 14
V: TRBV12-3/TRBV12-4
J: TRBJ1-1
size: many
D: NA

DNA: TGTGCCAGCAGCCGAAGGGGATCTTCCTACGAGCAGTACTTC
CDR3: CASSRRGSSYEQYF
length: 14
V: TRBV28
J: TRBJ2-7
size: many
D: NA

DNA: TGTGCCAGCAGCTTTTATGGGTACGAGCAGTACTTC
CDR3: CASSFYGYEQYF
length: 12
V: TRBV5-5
J: TRBJ2-7
size: NA
D: NA

DNA: TGTGCCAGCCTGGACCAAGCCAAACTTAGGAACACTGAAGCTTTCTTT
CDR3: CASLDQAKLRNTEAFF
length: 16
V: TRBV28
J: TRBJ1-1
size: NA
D: NA

DNA: TGTGCCAGCAGACCTTCCGGGACTAGCGGGCCTCGGCGCACAGATACGCAGTATTTT
CDR3: CASRPSGTSGPRRTDTQYF
length: 19
V: TRBV12-3/TRBV12-4
J: TRBJ2-3
size: many
D: TRBD2

DNA: TGCAGCGTTGGGCCGGGACTAGCGGGAGAGGAGACCCAGTACTTC
CDR3: CSVGPGLAGEETQYF
length: 15
V: TRBV29-1
J: TRBJ2-5
size: NA
D: TRBD2

DNA: TGTGCCAGCAGCCATCGGGTTGATACGCAGTATTTT
CDR3: CASSHRVDTQYF
length: 12
V: TRBV3-1
J: TRBJ2-3
size: few
D: NA

DNA: TGTGCCAGTTCCCCGCGGACTACGTCCTACGAGCAGTACTTC
CDR3: CASSPRTTSYEQYF
length: 14
V: TRBV7-8
J: TRBJ2-7
size: few
D: NA

DNA: TGTGCCACCACGCGGACAGTAACAAGGCCTCCAGAAAAACTGTTTTTT
CDR3: CATTRTVTRPPEKLFF
length: 16
V: TRBV19
J: TRBJ1-4
size: few
D: NA

DNA: TGTGCCAGCAGCCGCGATGGGCAGGGCTACACCTTC
CDR3: CASSRDGQGYTF
length: 12
V: TRBV5-4
J: TRBJ1-2
size: NA
D: NA

DNA: TGCAGTGCTAGGGTCGGGTTTGAGGACGAGCAGTACTTC
CDR3: CSARVGFEDEQYF
length: 13
V: TRBV20-1
J: TRBJ2-7
size: many
D: NA

DNA: TGTGCCAGCACCTCCGGGACCAGACACAATGAGCAGTTCTTC
CDR3: CASTSGTRHNEQFF
length: 14
V: TRBV28
J: TRBJ2-1
size: NA
D: NA

DNA: TGTGCCAGCAGTCGCGCCCGGGACTGGACCTACAATGAGCAGTTCTTC
CDR3: CASSRARDWTYNEQFF
length: 16
V: TRBV12-3/TRBV12-4
J: TRBJ2-1
size: many
D: NA

DNA: TGTGCCAGCAGCTCATGGGAAGGGGACCCGAGCACAGATACGCAGTATTTT
CDR3: CASSSWEGDPSTDTQYF
length: 17
V: TRBV7-8
J: TRBJ2-3
size: many
D: NA

DNA: TGCAGTGCTAGGGGACTACAATTCACCTACGAGCAGTACTTC
CDR3: CSARGLQFTYEQYF
length: 14
V: TRBV20-1
J: TRBJ2-7
size: many
D: TRBD2

DNA: TGTGCCAGCAGCAGTATCGAGAAGACGAACACTGAAGCTTTCTTT
CDR3: CASSSIEKTNTEAFF
length: 15
V: TRBV5-5
J: TRBJ1-1
size: NA
D: NA

DNA: TGTGCCAGCAAGGGTCCACAGAACACGCTCGAGCAGTACTTC
CDR3: CASKGPQNTLEQYF
length: 14
V: TRBV28
J: TRBJ2-7
size: few
D: NA

DNA: TGTGCCAGTAGTGCCGATCCCGCCGGGACAGGTCCCCTCGAGCAGTACTTC
CDR3: CASSADPAGTGPLEQYF
length: 17
V: TRBV19
J: TRBJ2-7
size: NA
D: TRBD1

DNA: TGCAGTGCTGAGAAGGGGACAGATACGCAGTATTTT
CDR3: CSAEKGTDTQYF
length: 12
V: TRBV20-1
J: TRBJ2-3
size: NA
D: NA

DNA: TGTGCCAGCAGCTTGTCCAGGTTGCGATCACCCCTCCACTTT
CDR3: CASSLSRLRSPLHF
length: 14
V: TRBV7-2
J: TRBJ1-6
size: many
D: NA

DNA: TGTGCCAGCAGTTTAAAACCTGGGTCTGGAAACACCATATATTTT
CDR3: CASSLKPGSGNTIYF
length: 15
V: TRBV27
J: TRBJ1-3
size: many
D: NA

DNA: TGTGCCACCAGTGGTGCGACAGGGGGAGAGACCCAGTACTTC
CDR3: CATSGATGGETQYF
length: 14
V: TRBV24-1
J: TRBJ2-5
size: few
D: TRBD1

DNA: TGTGCCAGTAGTATGTTACCCCGGGAGAGGTCCCACGAGCAGTACTTC
CDR3: CASSMLPRERSHEQYF
length: 16
V: TRBV19
J: TRBJ2-7
size: NA
D: NA

DNA: TGTGCCAGCACCCGCCGGGGTGGGGCGGCGGAGGGGCTGTTTTTT
CDR3: CASTRRGGAAEGLFF
length: 15
V: TRBV7-2
J: TRBJ2-2
size: NA
D: NA

DNA: TGTGCCAGCACCGGGACTGACTCCTACGAGCAGTACTTC
CDR3: CASTGTDSYEQYF
length: 13
V: TRBV6-1
J: TRBJ2-7
size: few
D: NA

DNA: TGTGCCACAAGCGCTTCGCGGGGGAACACTGAAGCTTTCTTT
CDR3: CATSASRGNTEAFF
length: 14
V: TRBV24-1
J: TRBJ1-1
size: many
D: NA

DNA: TGTGCCAGCAGCTTAGTGGGGGGCGACTCCTACAATGAGCAGTTCTTC
CDR3: CASSLVGGDSYNEQFF
length: 16
V: TRBV7-2
J: TRBJ2-1
size: few
D: NA

DNA: TGTGCCAGCAGCTCCGACCTACTAGTTAATGAGCAGTTCTTC
CDR3: CASSSDLLVNEQFF
length: 14
V: TRBV7-9
J: TRBJ2-1
size: many
D: NA

DNA: TGTGCCTGGAGTCCCTCGGCCCCTGAAGCTTTCTTT
CDR3: CAWSPSAPEAFF
length: 12
V: TRBV30
J: TRBJ1-1
size: many
D: NA

DNA: TGTGCCAGCCGGGATTCGGGCTACGAGCAGTACTTC
CDR3: CASRDSGYEQYF
length: 12
V: TRBV28
J: TRBJ2-7
size: NA
D: NA

DNA: TGTGCCAGCAGCCAATCACAGGGCTCGACTGAAGCTTTCTTT
CDR3: CASSQSQGSTEAFF
length: 14
V: TRBV3-1
J: TRBJ1-1
size: many
D: NA

DNA: TGTGCCAGCAGCTTAGTAGGACAGGGAATTGGAGATACGCAGTATTTT
CDR3: CASSLVGQGIGDTQYF
length: 16
V: TRBV7-9
J: TRBJ2-3
size: NA
D: TRBD1

DNA: TGTGCCAGCAGTTCATGGGGGTCTGGGGCCAACGTCCTGACTTTC
CDR3: CASSSWGSGANVLTF
length: 15
V: TRBV12-3/TRBV12-4
J: TRBJ2-6
size: NA
D: NA

DNA: TGTGCCAGTGCAAACCGGGACAGGACTTACACCGGGGAGCTGTTTTTT
CDR3: CASANRDRTYTGELFF
length: 16
V: TRBV19
J: TRBJ2-2
size: NA
D: TRBD1